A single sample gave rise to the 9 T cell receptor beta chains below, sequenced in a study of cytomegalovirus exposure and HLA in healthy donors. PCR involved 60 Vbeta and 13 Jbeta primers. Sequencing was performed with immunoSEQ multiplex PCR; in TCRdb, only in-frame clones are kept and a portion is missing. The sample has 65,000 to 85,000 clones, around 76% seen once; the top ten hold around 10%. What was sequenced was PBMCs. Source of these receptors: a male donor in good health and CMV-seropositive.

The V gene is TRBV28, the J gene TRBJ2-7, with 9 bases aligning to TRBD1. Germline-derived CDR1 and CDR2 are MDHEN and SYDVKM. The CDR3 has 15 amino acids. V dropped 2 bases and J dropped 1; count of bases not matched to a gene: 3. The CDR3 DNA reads TGTGCCAGCAGTTTAGGTGGGACAGGGTCCTACGAGCAGTACTTC. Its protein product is CASSLGGTGSYEQYF. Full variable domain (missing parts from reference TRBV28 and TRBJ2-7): DVKVTQSSRYLVKRTGEKVFLECVQDMDHENMFWYRQDPGLGLRLIYFSYDVKMKEKGDIPEGYSVSREKKERFSLILESASTNQTSMYLCASSLGGTGSYEQYFGPGTRLTVT.

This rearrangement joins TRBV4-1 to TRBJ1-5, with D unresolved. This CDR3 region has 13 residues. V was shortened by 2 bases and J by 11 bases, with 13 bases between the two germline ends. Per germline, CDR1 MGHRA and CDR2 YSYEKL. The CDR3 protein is CASSQQAGFAQHF. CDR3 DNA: TGCGCCAGCAGCCAACAGGCGGGGTTTGCCCAGCATTTT.

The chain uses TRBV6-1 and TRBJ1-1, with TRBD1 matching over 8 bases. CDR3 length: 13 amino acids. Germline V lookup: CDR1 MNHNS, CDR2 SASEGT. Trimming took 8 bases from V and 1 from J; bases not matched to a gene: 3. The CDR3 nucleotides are TGTGCCAGCGCCGGGACAGGGAACACTGAAGCTTTCTTT. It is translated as CASAGTGNTEAFF.

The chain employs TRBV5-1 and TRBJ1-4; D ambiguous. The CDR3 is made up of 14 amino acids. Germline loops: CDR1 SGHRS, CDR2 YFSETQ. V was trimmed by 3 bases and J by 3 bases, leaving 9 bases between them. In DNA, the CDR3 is TGCGCCAGCAGCTGGGAGGATGCTAATGAAAAACTGTTTTTT. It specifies CASSWEDANEKLFF.

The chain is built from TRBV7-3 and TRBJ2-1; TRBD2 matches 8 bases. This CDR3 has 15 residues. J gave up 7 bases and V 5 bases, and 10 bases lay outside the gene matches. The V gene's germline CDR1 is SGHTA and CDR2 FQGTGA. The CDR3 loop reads CASSAWAGGRNEQFF. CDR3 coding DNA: TGTGCCAGCAGCGCTTGGGCGGGAGGTAGGAATGAGCAGTTCTTC.

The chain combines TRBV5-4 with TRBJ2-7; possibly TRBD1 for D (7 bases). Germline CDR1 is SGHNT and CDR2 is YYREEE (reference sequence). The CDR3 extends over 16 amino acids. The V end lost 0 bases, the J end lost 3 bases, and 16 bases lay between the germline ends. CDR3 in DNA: TGTGCCAGCAGCTTGGGGGGGCAGGGGGGTGGCTACGAGCAGTACTTC. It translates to CASSLGGQGGGYEQYF.

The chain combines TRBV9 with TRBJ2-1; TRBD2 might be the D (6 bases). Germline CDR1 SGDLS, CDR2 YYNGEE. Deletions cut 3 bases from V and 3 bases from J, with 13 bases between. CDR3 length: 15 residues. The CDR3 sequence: CASSARGTDYNEQFF. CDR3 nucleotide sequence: TGTGCCAGCAGCGCCCGGGGGACTGACTACAATGAGCAGTTCTTC.

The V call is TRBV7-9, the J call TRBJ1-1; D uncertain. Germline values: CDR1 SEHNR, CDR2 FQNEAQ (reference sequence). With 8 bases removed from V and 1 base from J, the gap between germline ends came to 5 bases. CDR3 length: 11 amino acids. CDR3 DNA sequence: TGTGCCAGCTGGAGGAACACTGAAGCTTTCTTT. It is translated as CASWRNTEAFF.

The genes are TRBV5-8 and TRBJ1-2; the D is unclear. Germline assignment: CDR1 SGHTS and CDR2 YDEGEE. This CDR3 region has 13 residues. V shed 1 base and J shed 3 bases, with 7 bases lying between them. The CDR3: CASSLYTDYGYTF. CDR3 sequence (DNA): TGTGCCAGCAGCTTGTATACTGACTATGGCTACACCTTC.